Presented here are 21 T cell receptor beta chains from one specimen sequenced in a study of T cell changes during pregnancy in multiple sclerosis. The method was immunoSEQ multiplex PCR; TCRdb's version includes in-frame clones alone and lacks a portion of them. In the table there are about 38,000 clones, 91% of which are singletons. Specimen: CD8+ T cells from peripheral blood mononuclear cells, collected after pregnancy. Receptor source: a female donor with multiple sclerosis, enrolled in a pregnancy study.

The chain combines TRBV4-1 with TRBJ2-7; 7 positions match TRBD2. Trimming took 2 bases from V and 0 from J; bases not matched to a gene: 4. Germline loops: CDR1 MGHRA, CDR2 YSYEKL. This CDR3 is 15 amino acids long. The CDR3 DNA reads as TGCGCCAGCAGCCAAATTCTAGCGGCCTCCTACGAGCAGTACTTC. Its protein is CASSQILAASYEQYF.

The CDR3 protein is CASSKDATGAYEQYF. The CDR3 DNA is TGTGCCAGCAGCAAAGATGCAACGGGGGCCTACGAGCAGTACTTC. This chain links TRBV21-1 with TRBJ2-7; the table's D call, TRBD2, was not checked against the DNA. TRBV21-1 is termed a pseudogene. The CDR3 covers 15 residues.

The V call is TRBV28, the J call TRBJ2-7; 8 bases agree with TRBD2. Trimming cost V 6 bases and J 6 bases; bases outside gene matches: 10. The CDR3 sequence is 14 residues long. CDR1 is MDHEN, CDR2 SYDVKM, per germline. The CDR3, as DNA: TGTGCCAGCAGACCCGGGACTAGTAGGTTCGAGCAGTACTTC. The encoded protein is CASRPGTSRFEQYF.

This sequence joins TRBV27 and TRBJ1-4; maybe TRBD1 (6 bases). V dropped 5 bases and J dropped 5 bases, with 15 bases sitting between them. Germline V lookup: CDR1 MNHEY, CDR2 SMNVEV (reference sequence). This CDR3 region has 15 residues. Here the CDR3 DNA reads TGTGCCAGCAGTCCCCGACAGGACAACAATGAAAAACTGTTTTTT. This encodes CASSPRQDNNEKLFF.

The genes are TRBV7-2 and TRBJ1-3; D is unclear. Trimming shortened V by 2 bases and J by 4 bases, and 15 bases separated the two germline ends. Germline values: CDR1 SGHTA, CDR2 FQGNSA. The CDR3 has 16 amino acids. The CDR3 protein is CASSLNGQRSGNTIYF. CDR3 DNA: TGTGCCAGCAGCTTAAATGGTCAGAGGTCGGGAAACACCATATATTTT.

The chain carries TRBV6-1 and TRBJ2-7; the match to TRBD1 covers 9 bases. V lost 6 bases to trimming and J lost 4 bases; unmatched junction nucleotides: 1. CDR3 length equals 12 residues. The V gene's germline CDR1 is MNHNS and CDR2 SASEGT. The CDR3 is CASRTGGYEQYF. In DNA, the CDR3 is TGTGCCAGCAGGACAGGGGGGTACGAGCAGTACTTC.

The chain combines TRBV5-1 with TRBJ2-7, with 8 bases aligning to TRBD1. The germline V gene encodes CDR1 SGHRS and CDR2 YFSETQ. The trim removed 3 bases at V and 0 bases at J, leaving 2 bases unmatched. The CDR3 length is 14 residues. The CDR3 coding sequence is TGCGCCAGCAGCTGGGGACAGGCCTCCTACGAGCAGTACTTC. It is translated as CASSWGQASYEQYF.

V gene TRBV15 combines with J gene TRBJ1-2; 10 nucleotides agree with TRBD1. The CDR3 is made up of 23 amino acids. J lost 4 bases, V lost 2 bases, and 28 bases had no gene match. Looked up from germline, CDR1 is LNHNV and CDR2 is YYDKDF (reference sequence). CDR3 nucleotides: TGTGCCACCAGCAGAATAGGTCTTCTCGACCGGTCATTAGGACAGGGGGAGTTCTATGGCTACACCTTC. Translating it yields CATSRIGLLDRSLGQGEFYGYTF.

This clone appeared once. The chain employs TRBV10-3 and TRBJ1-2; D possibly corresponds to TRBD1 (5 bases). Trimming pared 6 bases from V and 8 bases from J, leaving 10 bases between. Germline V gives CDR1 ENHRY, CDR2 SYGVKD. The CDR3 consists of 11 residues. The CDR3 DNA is TGTGCCATCAGCCAGGGAAGAGGCTACACCTTC. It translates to CAISQGRGYTF.

The CDR3 spells CASSQMLAGPYNEQFF. For the CDR3, the DNA is TGCGCCAGCAGCCAGATGCTAGCGGGACCCTACAATGAGCAGTTCTTC. V is TRBV4-1 and J is TRBJ2-1, with 9 positions matching TRBD2. V lost 3 bases to trimming and J lost 2 bases; unmatched junction nucleotides: 5. CDR1 and CDR2 (germline): MGHRA, YSYEKL. The CDR3 totals 16 residues.

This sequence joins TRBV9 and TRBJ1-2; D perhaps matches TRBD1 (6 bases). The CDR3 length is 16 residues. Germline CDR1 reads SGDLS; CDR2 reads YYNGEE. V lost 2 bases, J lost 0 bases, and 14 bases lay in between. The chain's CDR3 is CASSVSDRRANYGYTF. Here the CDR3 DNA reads TGTGCCAGCAGCGTGTCCGACAGGAGAGCTAACTATGGCTACACCTTC.

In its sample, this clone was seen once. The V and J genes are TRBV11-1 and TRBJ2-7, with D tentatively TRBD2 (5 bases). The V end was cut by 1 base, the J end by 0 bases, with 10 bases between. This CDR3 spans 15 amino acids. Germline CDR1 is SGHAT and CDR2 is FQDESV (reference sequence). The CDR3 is CASSLGSDPSYEQYF. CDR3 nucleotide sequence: TGTGCCAGCAGCTTAGGTAGCGACCCCTCCTACGAGCAGTACTTC.

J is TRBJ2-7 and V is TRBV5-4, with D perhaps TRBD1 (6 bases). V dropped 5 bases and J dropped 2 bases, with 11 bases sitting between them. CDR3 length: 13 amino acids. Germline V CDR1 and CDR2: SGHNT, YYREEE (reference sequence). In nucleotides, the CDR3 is TGTGCCAGCAGTGCAGGGGACCCCTACGAGCAGTACTTC. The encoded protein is CASSAGDPYEQYF.

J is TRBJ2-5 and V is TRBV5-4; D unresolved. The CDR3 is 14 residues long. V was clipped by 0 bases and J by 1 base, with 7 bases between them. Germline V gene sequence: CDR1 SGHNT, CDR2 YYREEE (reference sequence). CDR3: CASSLAALQETQYF. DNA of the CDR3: TGTGCCAGCAGCTTGGCCGCACTCCAAGAGACCCAGTACTTC.

CDR3 sequence reads: CASSGGQGVRTEAFF. CDR3 coding DNA: TGTGCCAGCAGCGGGGGACAGGGGGTTCGTACTGAAGCTTTCTTT. The rearrangement uses TRBV7-2 and TRBJ1-1, with 11 bases lining up with TRBD1. This CDR3 contains 15 residues. Germline trimming cut 5 bases from V and 5 bases from J; bases unmatched to any gene: 7. The germline gives CDR1 SGHTA, CDR2 FQGNSA.

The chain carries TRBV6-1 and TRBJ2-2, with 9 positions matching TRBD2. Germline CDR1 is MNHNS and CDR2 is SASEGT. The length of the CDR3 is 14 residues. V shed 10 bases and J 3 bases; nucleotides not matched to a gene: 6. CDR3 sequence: CATSAGGDTGELFF. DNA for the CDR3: TGTGCCACTTCAGCGGGAGGAGACACCGGGGAGCTGTTTTTT.

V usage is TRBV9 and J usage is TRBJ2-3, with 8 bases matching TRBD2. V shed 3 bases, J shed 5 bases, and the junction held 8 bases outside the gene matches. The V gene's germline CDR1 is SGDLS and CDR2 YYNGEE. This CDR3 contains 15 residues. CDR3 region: CASSAPGLGRDTQYF. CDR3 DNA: TGTGCCAGCAGCGCGCCGGGACTAGGGAGAGATACGCAGTATTTT.

The CDR3 DNA reads TGTGCCAGCAGCGTGACTAGCCTGGAGACCCAGTACTTC. This codes for CASSVTSLETQYF. The rearrangement joins TRBV9 to TRBJ2-5; TRBD2 matches at 7 bases. This CDR3 spans 13 amino acids. V lost 2 bases to trimming and J lost 5 bases; unmatched junction nucleotides: 3. Germline assignment: CDR1 SGDLS and CDR2 YYNGEE.

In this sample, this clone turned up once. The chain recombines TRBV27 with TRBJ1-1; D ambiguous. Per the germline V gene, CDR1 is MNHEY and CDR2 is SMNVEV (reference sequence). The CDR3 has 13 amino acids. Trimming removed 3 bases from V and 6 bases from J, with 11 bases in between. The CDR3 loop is CASSLWRGAEAFF. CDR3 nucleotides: TGTGCCAGCAGTTTGTGGCGAGGCGCTGAAGCTTTCTTT.

The CDR3 sequence: CASSFRGGQHYEQYF. As DNA, the CDR3 is TGTGCCAGCAGCTTCCGGGGGGGGCAACACTACGAGCAGTACTTC. V and J are TRBV5-5 and TRBJ2-7; TRBD2 matches at 8 bases. Germline V CDR1 and CDR2: SGHKS, YYEKEE (reference sequence). With 2 bases clipped from V and 3 bases from J, the junction kept 7 bases outside the gene matches. The CDR3 sequence is 15 residues long.

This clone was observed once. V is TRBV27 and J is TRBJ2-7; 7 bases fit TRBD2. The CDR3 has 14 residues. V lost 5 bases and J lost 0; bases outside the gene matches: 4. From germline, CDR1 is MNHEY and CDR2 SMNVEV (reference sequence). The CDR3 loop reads CASSGSGNSYEQYF. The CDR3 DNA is TGTGCCAGCAGTGGAAGCGGGAACTCCTACGAGCAGTACTTC.